One and the same sample provided the 4 T cell receptor beta chains below, sequenced in a study of blood T cells in healthy people across ages. Alongside a J-beta primer mix, a sample-barcoded 5' primer served in a second PCR lasting roughly 7 to 11 cycles. TCRdb ran MiXCR on the 5' RACE reads and lists one entry per CDR3 protein. The data contain 700,000 to 950,000 distinct CDR3 sequences, approximately 39% of them singletons. The source material was blood. These receptors were taken from a woman aged 60-75 years in good health.

The sample holds one count of this clonotype. The chain couples TRBV7-6 to TRBJ2-7; D uncertain. Trimming removed 1 base from V and 0 bases from J, with 7 bases in between. CDR3 length: 14 residues. From germline, CDR1 is SGHVS and CDR2 FNYEAQ. The CDR3, as DNA: TGTGCCAGCAGCTTAGTTGGGTACTCCTACGAGCAGTACTTC. It specifies CASSLVGYSYEQYF.

This rearrangement joins TRBV5-1 to TRBJ2-7; 7 bases are a match to TRBD2. Germline V gives CDR1 SGHRS, CDR2 YFSETQ. V shed 3 bases and J 0 bases; nucleotides not matched to a gene: 6. The CDR3 loop spans 15 amino acids. CDR3 DNA: TGCGCCAGCAGCTCCTCCGGCGGGAGCTCCTACGAGCAGTACTTC. Protein sequence: CASSSSGGSSYEQYF.

The DNA for the CDR3 is TGCAGCGTTGCGGCTAGCGGGAGCACAGATACGCAGTATTTT. This gives the protein CSVAASGSTDTQYF. V and J are TRBV29-1 and TRBJ2-3; the match to TRBD2 covers 8 bases. The junction had 3 bases not matched to a gene; V was cut back by 4 bases and J by 0 bases. The CDR3 loop spans 14 amino acids. Germline CDR1 is SQVTM and CDR2 is ANQGSEA.

This clonotype came up a few times. The V call is TRBV20-1, the J call TRBJ1-1, with D uncertain. V lost 1 base to trimming and J lost 3 bases, with 9 bases between them. The CDR3 totals 13 residues. Germline CDR1 DFQATT, CDR2 SNEGSKA (reference sequence). This chain's CDR3 is CSARGGFDTEAFF. As DNA, the CDR3 is TGCAGTGCTAGAGGGGGATTTGACACTGAAGCTTTCTTT.